This T cell receptor (beta chain) was identified during a study of T cell changes during pregnancy in multiple sclerosis. Sequencing was performed with immunoSEQ multiplex PCR; in TCRdb, only in-frame clones are kept and a portion is missing. This table has around 33,000 clones, around 89% appearing once. The CDR3 spans 18 residues. The germline V gene has CDR1 SGHKS and CDR2 YYEKEE (reference sequence). V was clipped by 1 base and J by 2 bases; unmatched bases: 11. This TCR was recovered from a female donor in good health, enrolled as a control in a pregnancy study. The sample was CD4+ T cells from peripheral blood mononuclear cells, taken in the third trimester of pregnancy. This rearrangement joins TRBV5-5 to TRBJ2-7; 11 bases fit TRBD2. CDR3 DNA sequence: TGTGCCAGCAGCTTGTTAGCGGGAGGGACCATTCTCCCCTACGAGCAGTACTTC. It specifies CASSLLAGGTILPYEQYF.